The source of this T cell receptor beta chain is a study of T cells in Graves' hyperthyroidism and ophthalmopathy. The ends lost 0 bases at V and 3 bases at J; junction bases unmatched: 6. CDR1 DFQATT and CDR2 SNEGSKA come from the germline V gene (reference sequence). The CDR3 is made up of 15 amino acids. From RNA transcripts, TCR beta CDR3 regions were amplified. First-round RT-PCR of the TCR CDR3 relied on the HTBI primer set. TCRdb recomputed calls from the multiplex PCR reads with MiXCR, one row per CDR3 protein. The data show about 350,000 distinct CDR3 sequences, around 18% seen once. This clonotype was found many times.

The gene calls are TRBV20-1 and TRBJ2-7; 9 bases map to TRBD2. The sample taken for sequencing was blood. This receptor was identified in a middle-aged woman with Graves' ophthalmopathy. CDR3 amino acids: CSARDGREGNYEQYF. The DNA for the CDR3 is TGCAGTGCTAGAGATGGGCGGGAGGGGAACTACGAGCAGTACTTC.